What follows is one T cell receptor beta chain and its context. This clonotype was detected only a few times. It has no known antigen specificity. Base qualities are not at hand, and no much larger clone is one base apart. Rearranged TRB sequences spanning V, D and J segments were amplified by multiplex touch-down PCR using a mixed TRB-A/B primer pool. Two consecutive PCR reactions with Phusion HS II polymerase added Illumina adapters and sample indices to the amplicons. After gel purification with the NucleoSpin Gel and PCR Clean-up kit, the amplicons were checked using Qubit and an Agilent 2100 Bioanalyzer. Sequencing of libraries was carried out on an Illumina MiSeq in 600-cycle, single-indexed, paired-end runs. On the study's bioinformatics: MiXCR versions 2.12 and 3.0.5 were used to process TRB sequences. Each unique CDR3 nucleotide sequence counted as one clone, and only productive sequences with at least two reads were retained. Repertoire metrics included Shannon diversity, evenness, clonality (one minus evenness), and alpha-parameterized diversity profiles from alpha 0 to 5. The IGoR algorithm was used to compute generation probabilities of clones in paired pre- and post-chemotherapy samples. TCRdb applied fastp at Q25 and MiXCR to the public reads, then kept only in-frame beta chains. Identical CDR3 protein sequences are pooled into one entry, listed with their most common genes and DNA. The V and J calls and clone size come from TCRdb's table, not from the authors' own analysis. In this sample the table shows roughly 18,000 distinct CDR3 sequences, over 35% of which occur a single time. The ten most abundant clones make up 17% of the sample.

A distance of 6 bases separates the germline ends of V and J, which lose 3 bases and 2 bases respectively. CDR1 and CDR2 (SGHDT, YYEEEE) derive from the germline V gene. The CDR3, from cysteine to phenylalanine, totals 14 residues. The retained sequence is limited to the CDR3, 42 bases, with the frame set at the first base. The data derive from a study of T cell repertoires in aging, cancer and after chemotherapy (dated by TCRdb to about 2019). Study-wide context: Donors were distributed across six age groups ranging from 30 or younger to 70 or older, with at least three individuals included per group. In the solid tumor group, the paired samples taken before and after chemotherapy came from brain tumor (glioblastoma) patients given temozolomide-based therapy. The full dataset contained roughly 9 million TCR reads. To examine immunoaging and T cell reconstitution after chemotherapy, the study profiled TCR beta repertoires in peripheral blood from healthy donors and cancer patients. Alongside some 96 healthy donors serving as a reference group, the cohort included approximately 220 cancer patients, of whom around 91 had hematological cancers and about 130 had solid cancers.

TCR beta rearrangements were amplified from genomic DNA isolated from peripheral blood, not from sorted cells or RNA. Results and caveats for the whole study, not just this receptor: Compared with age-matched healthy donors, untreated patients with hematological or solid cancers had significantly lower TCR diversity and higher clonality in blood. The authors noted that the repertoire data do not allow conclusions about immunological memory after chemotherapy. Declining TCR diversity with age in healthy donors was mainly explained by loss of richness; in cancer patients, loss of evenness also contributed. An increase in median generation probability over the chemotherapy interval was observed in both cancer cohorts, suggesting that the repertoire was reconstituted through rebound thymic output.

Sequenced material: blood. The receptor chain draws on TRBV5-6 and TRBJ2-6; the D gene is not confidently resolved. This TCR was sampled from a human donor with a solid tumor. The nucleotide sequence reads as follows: TGTGCCAGCAGCTCAGGAACTGGGGCCAACGTCCTGACTTTC. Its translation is CASSSGTGANVLTF.